These 18 T cell receptor beta chains were all obtained from the same sample, sequenced in a study of identical twins. TCRdb reprocessed the 5' RACE reads with MiXCR, giving one entry per CDR3 protein. This sample has about 520,000 distinct CDR3 sequences, with about 20% found just once. These data also featured in a second study, about T cells expressing NK-cell markers.

The sequencing input was CD4+ T cells sorted from blood. Every receptor here comes from a woman in her late teens or twenties in good health.

The chain joins TRBV6-1 to TRBJ1-6, with 7 nucleotides matching TRBD1. The germline gives CDR1 MNHNS, CDR2 SASEGT. The CDR3 extends over 15 amino acids. V lost 6 bases to trimming and J lost 5 bases; unmatched junction nucleotides: 7. As DNA, the CDR3 is TGTGCCAGCAGACCAGGGGGAACCAATAATTCACCCCTCCACTTT. Its protein is CASRPGGTNNSPLHF.

This clonotype has a count of ten or more. J is TRBJ2-2 and V is TRBV20-1; D remains ambiguous. CDR3 length: 13 residues. Germline CDR1 DFQATT, CDR2 SNEGSKA (reference sequence). The germline V and J ends were trimmed by 3 bases and 1 base, with 6 bases remaining between them. The CDR3 here is CSARAGNTGELFF. CDR3 nucleotide sequence: TGCAGTGCTAGGGCAGGGAACACCGGGGAGCTGTTTTTT.

There are a few counts of this clonotype. The gene calls are TRBV5-5 and TRBJ2-7; no reliable D call. V gave up 0 bases and J gave up 0 bases, with 7 bases separating them. The CDR3 spans 14 residues. CDR1 and CDR2 from the germline V gene are SGHKS and YYEKEE (reference sequence). The DNA for the CDR3 is TGTGCCAGCAGCTTGGTAGGGAACTCCTACGAGCAGTACTTC. Translating it yields CASSLVGNSYEQYF.

This clonotype has just a few counts. The CDR3 DNA follows: TGCAGCGTTTGGGGTAGAGGGACTGAAGCTTTCTTT. Its translation is CSVWGRGTEAFF. The chain has TRBV29-1 and TRBJ1-1; D unresolved. This CDR3 comprises 12 residues. V lost 5 bases to trimming and J lost 5 bases, with 12 bases between them. Germline V lookup: CDR1 SQVTM, CDR2 ANQGSEA.

V gene TRBV10-2 combines with J gene TRBJ2-6; D call uncertain. Per the germline V gene, CDR1 is WSHSY and CDR2 is SAAADI. The CDR3 loop spans 13 amino acids. The V end lost 7 bases, the J end lost 0 bases, and 4 bases lay between the germline ends. This CDR3 reads CASMFSGANVLTF. The CDR3 DNA is TGCGCCAGCATGTTCTCTGGGGCCAACGTCCTGACTTTC.

This clonotype was recorded at least ten times. The junction shows a germline mismatch at one end, possibly a read error. In nucleotides, the CDR3 is TGTGCCAGAGAGGGACCACAGAACGAGATCTTT. Its translation is CAREGPQNEIF. The chain has TRBV30 and TRBJ1-1, with a tentative D call TRBD1 (5 bases). Germline V gene data show CDR1 as GTSNPN and CDR2 as SVGIG (reference sequence). The CDR3 spans 11 residues.

The table lists this clonotype with many counts. The rearrangement joins TRBV20-1 to TRBJ2-1, with D perhaps being TRBD1 or TRBD2 (5 bases each). This CDR3 region has 13 residues. V lost 4 bases to trimming and J lost 2 bases, with 9 bases between them. CDR1 is DFQATT and CDR2 is SNEGSKA in the germline V gene (reference sequence). The CDR3 DNA sequence: TGCAGTGCTACCAGGGACCCCTACAATGAGCAGTTCTTC. This sequence encodes CSATRDPYNEQFF.

This chain connects TRBV5-1 to TRBJ2-1; 7 bases match TRBD2. There are 15 residues in the CDR3. V dropped 3 bases and J dropped 6; count of bases not matched to a gene: 9. Per germline, CDR1 SGHRS and CDR2 YFSETQ. CDR3 coding DNA: TGCGCCAGCAGCTGGGGGACTAAGCCGAGCAATGAGCAGTTCTTC. It is translated as CASSWGTKPSNEQFF.

V is TRBV6-5 and J is TRBJ2-3, with a possible D match to TRBD2 (6 bases). Per the germline V gene, CDR1 is MNHEY and CDR2 is SVGAGI. This CDR3 has 16 amino acids. Deletions cut 0 bases from V and 0 bases from J, with 10 bases between. This CDR3 reads CASSYSGGTSTDTQYF. The CDR3 nucleotides read TGTGCCAGCAGTTACTCCGGGGGAACCAGCACAGATACGCAGTATTTT.

This clonotype came up a few times. The chain combines TRBV20-1 with TRBJ2-7, with a tentative D call TRBD2 (5 bases). In germline, CDR1 is DFQATT, CDR2 SNEGSKA (reference sequence). This CDR3 has 13 residues. Trimming cost V 3 bases and J 2 bases, with 11 bases left between them. The DNA for the CDR3 is TGCAGTGCTAGTGGGCCCGGGACCTACGAGCAGTACTTC. Protein product: CSASGPGTYEQYF.

This clonotype was observed a few times. The chain carries TRBV6-1 and TRBJ1-1; possibly TRBD1 for D (5 bases). This CDR3 region has 13 residues. V dropped 6 bases and J dropped 4 bases, with 12 bases sitting between them. Germline loops: CDR1 MNHNS, CDR2 SASEGT. The CDR3 region has the DNA TGTGCCAGCAGATCCCGGGGGTCCACTGAAGCTTTCTTT. Translation gives CASRSRGSTEAFF.

This chain joins TRBV11-2 and TRBJ1-2; possible D gene TRBD1, 5 bases. The CDR3 runs 18 residues. V was cut by 2 bases and J by 4 bases, with 23 bases left in between. Germline V gene sequence: CDR1 SGHAT, CDR2 FQNNGV. CDR3 protein: CASSLLRGTRYTLYGYTF. CDR3 coding DNA: TGTGCCAGCAGCTTACTGAGGGGAACGAGGTATACTCTCTATGGCTACACCTTC.

Concerning this clonotype: The missing conserved phenylalanine or tryptophan at the end of this CDR3 makes a read error likely. DNA for the CDR3: TGCGCCAGCAGCCCGGACCCCTCCCGGGTTGGCGAGCAGTACTTG. It is translated as CASSPDPSRVGEQYL. The V gene is TRBV5-1, the J gene TRBJ2-7; D remains unclear. This CDR3 spans 15 amino acids. CDR1 and CDR2 (germline): SGHRS, YFSETQ. Trimming removed 4 bases from V and 6 bases from J, with 20 bases in between.

This clonotype has only a few counts. This chain joins TRBV12-3 or TRBV12-4 and TRBJ2-1; D gene unclear. The CDR3 consists of 13 residues. Trimming removed 1 base from V and 7 bases from J, with 8 bases in between. The CDR3 sequence is CASSLEGLNEQFF. CDR3 nucleotide sequence: TGTGCCAGCAGTTTAGAAGGCCTTAATGAGCAGTTCTTC.

The chain employs TRBV27 and TRBJ2-2; 13 positions agree with TRBD2. Trimming removed 5 bases from V and 7 bases from J; junction bases left unmatched: 13. Germline lookup yields CDR1 MNHEY and CDR2 SMNVEV (reference sequence). CDR3 length: 18 residues. DNA for the CDR3: TGTGCCAGCAGTCTTTCCCCTCGACTAGCGGGGGGCGACGGGGAGCTGTTTTTT. It codes for CASSLSPRLAGGDGELFF.

The sample holds one count of this clonotype. The chain employs TRBV14 and TRBJ2-3; no definite D call. This CDR3 has 12 amino acids. The V gene lost 0 bases and the J gene lost 8 bases, with 6 bases spanning the gap. Germline loops: CDR1 SGHDN, CDR2 FVKESK. CDR3: CASSQDLGTQYF. Here the CDR3 DNA reads TGTGCCAGCAGCCAAGATCTTGGTACGCAGTATTTT.

There are a few counts of this clonotype. The chain carries TRBV6-2 or TRBV6-3 and TRBJ2-1; D is unclear. Germline values: CDR1 MNHEY, CDR2 SVGEGT. Between the trimmed V and J ends, which lost 5 bases and 12 bases, there was a span of 11 bases. The CDR3 consists of 11 residues. The CDR3 bases are TGTGCCAGCAGTCAAAGCGTAGGGCAGTTCTTC. Its translation is CASSQSVGQFF.

This clonotype turned up a few times. V and J are TRBV29-1 and TRBJ2-7; 8 bases line up with TRBD2. With V trimmed by 5 bases and J by 2 bases, 11 bases remained unmatched. CDR3 length: 15 residues. Germline lookup yields CDR1 SQVTM and CDR2 ANQGSEA. The CDR3 DNA reads as TGCAGCGTTCGACTCGGCACTAGCGGCCCCTACGAGCAGTACTTC. As protein: CSVRLGTSGPYEQYF.